This TCR beta chain originates from a study of shared clonotypes between healthy human individuals. Study in general: Each donor's CD4 naive and CD4 memory cells filled three plates apiece, CD8 naive two, and CD8 memory one.

Sequencing was performed with immunoSEQ multiplex PCR; in TCRdb, only in-frame clones are kept and a portion is missing. The table records a few hundred thousand clones, around 90% of them present only once. This CDR3 spans 16 amino acids. Germline CDR1 is MGHRA and CDR2 is YSYEKL. V lost 0 bases and J 4 bases, leaving 14 bases between the germline ends. CD8 memory fractions consisted of CD45RO+ and CCR7-negative CD45RA+ TemRA cells together. The sequenced material came from memory CD8+ T cells sorted from blood. Stated subset: CD45RO+ cells pooled with CCR7-negative TemRA cells. This TCR derives from a man younger than 35 in good health. This rearrangement joins TRBV4-1 to TRBJ2-3; possibly TRBD1 for D (5 bases). The chain's CDR3 is CASSQDQGPAPDTQYF. The CDR3 DNA sequence: TGCGCCAGCAGCCAAGACCAGGGCCCAGCACCAGATACGCAGTATTTT.